The next 12 T cell receptor beta chains were all read from a single sample in a study of cytomegalovirus exposure and HLA in healthy donors. Researchers ran the PCR with 60 Vbeta and 13 Jbeta primers. Repertoires were generated with immunoSEQ multiplex PCR, while TCRdb's copy carries only in-frame clones and drops some. The sample records 100,000 to 150,000 clones, around two thirds being singletons. Source material: PBMCs. These receptors came from a woman aged 40-49 years in good health and CMV-seropositive.

The chain links TRBV29-1 to TRBJ2-7, with a tentative D call TRBD1 (6 bases). This CDR3 contains 13 residues. Germline assignment: CDR1 SQVTM and CDR2 ANQGSEA. V dropped 3 bases and J dropped 3 bases, with 12 bases sitting between them. In DNA form, the CDR3 reads TGCAGCGTTGAGGGGGACACGGACTACGAGCAGTACTTC. Residues: CSVEGDTDYEQYF.

CDR3 coding DNA: TGTGCCAGCAGTGAAGGGCAGGGGGCTTACAATGAGCAGTTCTTC. Protein sequence: CASSEGQGAYNEQFF. The chain is built from TRBV25-1 and TRBJ2-1; TRBD1 matches at 8 bases. Germline CDR1 is MGHDK and CDR2 is SYGVNS. The CDR3 runs to 15 residues. V dropped 2 bases and J dropped 4; count of bases not matched to a gene: 4.

V is TRBV9 and J is TRBJ1-1; D remains ambiguous. Looked up from germline, CDR1 is SGDLS and CDR2 is YYNGEE. The V and J ends lost 4 bases and 1 base respectively, with 11 bases between them. The length of the CDR3 is 14 residues. Written as DNA, the CDR3 is TGTGCCAGCAGCAGAGAGGCCGGGAACACTGAAGCTTTCTTT. The encoded protein is CASSREAGNTEAFF.

This clone appeared a single time. The rearrangement uses TRBV5-1 and TRBJ2-5; 7 nucleotides match TRBD2. Germline V gene lookup returns CDR1 SGHRS and CDR2 YFSETQ. This CDR3 has 15 amino acids. Trimming cost V 5 bases and J 5 bases; bases outside gene matches: 12. This CDR3 is CASSSRGTTSETQYF. The CDR3 region has the DNA TGCGCCAGCAGTTCACGCGGGACTACCTCGGAGACCCAGTACTTC.

CDR3 nucleotides: TGTGCCAGCAGCCTTGGAGGCACTCCGCTCTCCGCTTTCTTT. It translates to CASSLGGTPLSAFF. The chain links TRBV14 to TRBJ1-1; D not certain. Germline loops: CDR1 SGHDN, CDR2 FVKESK. The CDR3 covers 14 residues. V lost 4 bases and J 11 bases, leaving 20 bases between the germline ends. Full variable domain (missing parts from reference TRBV14 and TRBJ1-1): EAGVTQFPSHSVIEKGQTVTLRCDPISGHDNLYWYRRVMGKEIKFLLHFVKESKQDESGMPNNRFLAERTGGTYSTLKVQPAELEDSGVYFCASSLGGTPLSAFFGQGTRLTVV.

The V call is TRBV21-1, the J call TRBJ1-2; TRBD1 is the table's D call, not checked against the DNA. TRBV21-1 is a recognized pseudogene. This CDR3 comprises 13 residues. The CDR3 region has the DNA TGTGCCAGCAGCATGGACAGGGCTCTCGGCTACACCTTC. Its protein is CASSMDRALGYTF.

V and J are TRBV5-6 and TRBJ2-3; tentatively, D is TRBD1 (6 bases). This CDR3 is 14 amino acids long. V lost 4 bases, J lost 5 bases, and 14 bases lay in between. The germline CDR1 and CDR2 sequences are SGHDT and YYEEEE. CDR3 sequence: CASSGTFSVDTQYF. CDR3 in DNA: TGTGCCAGCAGCGGGACATTTTCGGTAGATACGCAGTATTTT.

The chain links TRBV5-4 to TRBJ2-5; 10 nucleotides line up with TRBD2. CDR3 length equals 17 residues. Germline loops: CDR1 SGHNT, CDR2 YYREEE (reference sequence). V shed 4 bases and J 0 bases; nucleotides not matched to a gene: 9. DNA for the CDR3: TGTGCCAGCAGCAGTACAGCGGGGGGGTTCTACCAAGAGACCCAGTACTTC. This sequence encodes CASSSTAGGFYQETQYF.

The table lists this clone with a count of one. The chain recombines TRBV2 with TRBJ2-7; 9 bases line up with TRBD1. V gave up 5 bases and J gave up 4 bases; unmatched junction bases: 3. CDR1 and CDR2 from the germline V gene are SNHLY and FYNNEI. The CDR3 contains 13 residues. CDR3 coding DNA: TGTGCCAGCAGTACAGGGGGCTTTTACGAGCAGTACTTC. The encoded protein is CASSTGGFYEQYF.

This clone turned up a few times. The CDR3 DNA follows: TGTGCCAGCAGCTCAGAAGGCGGGTCACCCCTCCACTTT. Translation gives CASSSEGGSPLHF. The V gene is TRBV5-5, the J gene TRBJ1-6; no clear D. The V end was cut by 3 bases, the J end by 10 bases, with 11 bases between. This CDR3 comprises 13 residues. The germline V gene encodes CDR1 SGHKS and CDR2 YYEKEE (reference sequence).

The chain carries TRBV4-3 and TRBJ2-1; TRBD2 matches 9 bases. Germline V gene lookup returns CDR1 LGHNA and CDR2 YSLEER. The CDR3 has 18 amino acids. Trimming cost V 0 bases and J 1 base; bases outside gene matches: 7. This chain's CDR3 is CASSQDPAGGQSYNEQFF. CDR3 in DNA: TGCGCCAGCAGCCAAGACCCAGCGGGGGGACAATCCTACAATGAGCAGTTCTTC.

The chain recombines TRBV4-1 with TRBJ2-5; TRBD2 might be the D (5 bases). V was shortened by 1 base and J by 5 bases, with 14 bases between the two germline ends. CDR1 is MGHRA and CDR2 is YSYEKL in the germline V gene. The CDR3 sequence is 15 residues long. The CDR3 region is CASSQVVRVQETQYF. As DNA, the CDR3 is TGCGCCAGCAGCCAAGTGGTGAGGGTTCAGGAGACCCAGTACTTC.